A single sample gave rise to the 5 T cell receptor beta chains below, sequenced in a study of neurological immune-mediated disorders (dated by TCRdb to about 2019). The protocol used for the library was 5' RACE. This sample was sequenced with an Illumina HiSeq 2500. TCRdb ran its own pipeline on the public reads, namely fastp trimming at Q25 and MiXCR clone calling, and kept in-frame beta chains. Merged by CDR3 protein, the rows form single entries marked with the most common genes and DNA. This sample holds tens of thousands of distinct CDR3 sequences; 5.2% were observed only once. The ten top clones hold around 7.2% of the sample. The sequencing input was PBMCs. The receptors derive from a young man with multiple sclerosis.

This clonotype was seen at least ten times. V usage is TRBV12-3 or TRBV12-4 and J usage is TRBJ1-1, with D possibly TRBD1 on 6 matching bases. V was trimmed by 4 bases and J by 11 bases, leaving 17 bases between them. The CDR3 has 13 amino acids. This chain's CDR3 is CASSSGGGARAFF. The DNA for the CDR3 is TGTGCCAGCAGTTCCGGTGGGGGGGCGAGGGCTTTCTTT.

This clonotype was seen a handful of times. The J gene is TRBJ2-7, the V gene TRBV12-3 or TRBV12-4; TRBD2 matches 8 bases. The CDR3 is 15 amino acids. V was clipped by 4 bases and J by 7 bases; unmatched bases: 12. CDR3 sequence reads: CASSSPTSVTGEQYF. The CDR3 DNA follows: TGTGCCAGCAGTTCCCCGACTAGCGTAACGGGTGAGCAGTACTTC.

Only a few counts were recorded for this clonotype. The chain couples TRBV30 to TRBJ2-2; 9 bases fit TRBD1. V trimming: 7 bases; J trimming: 1 base; junction bases outside the gene matches: 4. The germline gives CDR1 GTSNPN, CDR2 SVGIG (reference sequence). There are 14 residues in the CDR3. In nucleotides, the CDR3 is TGTGCCTCCCCGGGACAGGGGAACACCGGGGAGCTGTTTTTT. Protein product: CASPGQGNTGELFF.

Worth noting for this clonotype: This could be a read error, since a much larger clone is one nucleotide away. The chain employs TRBV20-1 and TRBJ1-5; D ambiguous. Germline lookup yields CDR1 DFQATT and CDR2 SNEGSKA (reference sequence). The CDR3 contains 12 residues. V lost 3 bases to trimming and J lost 2 bases, with 5 bases between them. The CDR3 region is CSARKGNQPQHF. CDR3 nucleotides: TGCAGTGCTAGGAAGGGCAATCAGCCCCAGCATTTT.

This clonotype was seen ten or more times. J is TRBJ2-5 and V is TRBV20-1; 7 bases are shared with TRBD1. This CDR3 has 13 residues. Germline assignment: CDR1 DFQATT and CDR2 SNEGSKA (reference sequence). V lost 6 bases, J lost 4 bases, and 8 bases stayed unmatched. As DNA, the CDR3 is TGCAGTGCCTTACAAGACAGGGCAGAGACCCAGTACTTC. Translating it yields CSALQDRAETQYF.